This entry lists 27 T cell receptor beta chains sequenced from one sample in a study of blood T cell repertoires in COVID-19. Data came from immunoSEQ multiplex PCR; TCRdb stores just in-frame clones and leaves some out. The profile shows over 600,000 clones, 75% to 90% of them singletons. Sequences were obtained from peripheral blood. Every receptor here comes from a woman under 30 with acute or convalescent COVID-19.

This chain joins TRBV14 and TRBJ1-2; D may be TRBD1 (6 bases). The CDR3 is made up of 13 amino acids. Trimming pared 4 bases from V and 3 bases from J, leaving 9 bases between. The germline CDR1 and CDR2 sequences are SGHDN and FVKESK. This chain's CDR3 is CASSRDKDYGYTF. The CDR3 bases are TGTGCCAGCAGCCGGGACAAAGACTATGGCTACACCTTC.

This chain's CDR3 is CATSRDRDRGPGTEAFF. The CDR3 coding sequence is TGTGCCACCAGCAGAGACCGGGACAGGGGGCCAGGGACTGAAGCTTTCTTT. The chain couples TRBV15 to TRBJ1-1; 12 bases agree with TRBD1. Germline CDR1 is LNHNV and CDR2 is YYDKDF (reference sequence). V was clipped by 0 bases and J by 5 bases; unmatched bases: 7. The CDR3 is made up of 17 amino acids. The full variable domain, completed using reference TRBV15 and TRBJ1-1, is DAMVIQNPRYQVTQFGKPVTLSCSQTLNHNVMYWYQQKSSQAPKLLFHYYDKDFNNEADTPDNFQSRRPNTSFCFLDIRSPGLGDTAMYLCATSRDRDRGPGTEAFFGQGTRLTVV.

This chain links TRBV29-1 with TRBJ1-2; the match to TRBD1 covers 8 bases. V gave up 4 bases and J gave up 3 bases; unmatched junction bases: 4. The CDR3 length is 13 residues. CDR1 and CDR2 from the germline V gene are SQVTM and ANQGSEA. In DNA, the CDR3 is TGCAGCGTTGTCCCGGGACAGGACTATGGCTACACCTTC. It translates to CSVVPGQDYGYTF.

V is TRBV24-1 and J is TRBJ1-2, with D possibly matching TRBD1 (5 bases). Trimming pared 7 bases from V and 11 bases from J, leaving 10 bases between. The CDR3 totals 10 residues. Germline V lookup: CDR1 KGHDR, CDR2 SFDVKD. The CDR3 nucleotides read TGTGCCACCAGAGACAGTGGTTACACCTTC. This encodes CATRDSGYTF.

J is TRBJ1-4 and V is TRBV15; D is undetermined. Per germline, CDR1 LNHNV and CDR2 YYDKDF (reference sequence). The V end lost 4 bases, the J end lost 4 bases, and 13 bases lay between the germline ends. The CDR3 length is 15 residues. The DNA for the CDR3 is TGTGCCACCAGCACTCTCCCCCCAGATAATGAAAAACTGTTTTTT. It codes for CATSTLPPDNEKLFF.

The chain is built from TRBV10-3 and TRBJ2-3; TRBD1 aligns across 7 bases. CDR1 ENHRY and CDR2 SYGVKD come from the germline V gene. This CDR3 has 16 residues. V gave up 3 bases and J gave up 1 base; unmatched junction bases: 7. CDR3: CAISENRQGGTDTQYF. The CDR3 coding sequence is TGTGCCATCAGTGAAAACCGGCAGGGGGGCACAGATACGCAGTATTTT.

The V and J genes are TRBV27 and TRBJ2-1, with D possibly TRBD1 on 5 matching bases. Germline values: CDR1 MNHEY, CDR2 SMNVEV (reference sequence). V was shortened by 5 bases and J by 7 bases, with 12 bases between the two germline ends. This CDR3 contains 13 residues. The CDR3 loop is CASSNLGANEQFF. The CDR3, as DNA: TGTGCCAGCAGTAATTTAGGGGCTAATGAGCAGTTCTTC.

The rearrangement joins TRBV5-5 to TRBJ2-2, with a tentative D call TRBD2 (6 bases). The germline gives CDR1 SGHKS, CDR2 YYEKEE (reference sequence). V lost 4 bases, J lost 5 bases, and 12 bases lay in between. The CDR3 length is 14 residues. Written as DNA, the CDR3 is TGTGCCAGCAGCCCCGATGCGGGGACCGGGGAGCTGTTTTTT. Protein: CASSPDAGTGELFF.

This sequence joins TRBV5-1 and TRBJ2-7, with D perhaps TRBD2 (5 bases). CDR3 length equals 15 residues. V was clipped by 0 bases and J by 7 bases, with 17 bases between them. Germline-derived CDR1 and CDR2 are SGHRS and YFSETQ. The CDR3 sequence is CASSLAKGMTGEQYF. The CDR3 DNA sequence: TGCGCCAGCAGCTTGGCAAAGGGTATGACGGGGGAGCAGTACTTC. Filled out from reference TRBV5-1 and TRBJ2-7, the complete variable domain reads KAGVTQTPRYLIKTRGQQVTLSCSPISGHRSVSWYQQTPGQGLQFLFEYFSETQRNKGNFPGRFSGRQFSNSRSEMNVSTLELGDSALYLCASSLAKGMTGEQYFGPGTRLTVT.

The chain uses TRBV2 and TRBJ2-7; TRBD2 matches at 13 bases. Germline CDR1 is SNHLY and CDR2 is FYNNEI. V gave up 7 bases and J gave up 5 bases; unmatched junction bases: 8. The CDR3 is made up of 15 amino acids. CDR3 nucleotide sequence: TGTGCCAGCACTCCAGGGACTAGCGGGGCCCACGAGCAGTACTTC. Protein: CASTPGTSGAHEQYF.

V usage is TRBV7-3 and J usage is TRBJ2-1; 9 positions match TRBD1. Germline CDR1 is SGHTA and CDR2 is FQGTGA. With V trimmed by 5 bases and J by 9 bases, 5 bases remained unmatched. CDR3 length: 13 residues. CDR3 protein: CASSRTGGGEQFF. The CDR3 DNA reads TGTGCCAGCAGCCGAACAGGGGGCGGTGAGCAGTTCTTC.

V is TRBV7-2 and J is TRBJ2-7, with 12 bases identical to TRBD2. Germline loops: CDR1 SGHTA, CDR2 FQGNSA. This CDR3 has 17 amino acids. The trim removed 2 bases at V and 2 bases at J, leaving 7 bases unmatched. CDR3 protein: CASSLWLAGGPAYEQYF. The DNA for the CDR3 is TGTGCCAGCAGCTTATGGCTAGCGGGGGGGCCAGCCTACGAGCAGTACTTC. The complete variable domain, with remaining parts taken from reference TRBV7-2 and TRBJ2-7, reads GAGVSQSPSNKVTEKGKDVELRCDPISGHTALYWYRQSLGQGLEFLIYFQGNSAPDKSGLPSDRFSAERTGGSVSTLTIQRTQQEDSAVYLCASSLWLAGGPAYEQYFGPGTRLTVT.

The CDR3 spells CASSPREPGQDITGKLFF. The CDR3 DNA is TGTGCCAGTAGTCCCCGAGAACCGGGACAGGATATTACCGGGAAACTGTTTTTT. V gene TRBV19 combines with J gene TRBJ1-4; 8 bases fit TRBD1. The germline V gene has CDR1 LNHDA and CDR2 SQIVND (reference sequence). This CDR3 contains 18 residues. Trimming removed 5 bases from V and 11 bases from J; junction bases left unmatched: 22.

The chain joins TRBV27 to TRBJ1-1, with 7 bases fitting TRBD1. Trimming cost V 3 bases and J 0 bases; bases outside gene matches: 1. This CDR3 region has 14 residues. CDR1 is MNHEY and CDR2 is SMNVEV in the germline V gene (reference sequence). In DNA, the CDR3 is TGTGCCAGCAGTTTGGACAGGATGAACACTGAAGCTTTCTTT. It codes for CASSLDRMNTEAFF.

This clone was found once. The gene calls are TRBV27 and TRBJ1-1; D is undetermined. V lost 5 bases to trimming and J lost 2 bases, with 15 bases between them. CDR1 and CDR2 from the germline V gene are MNHEY and SMNVEV (reference sequence). The CDR3 length is 15 residues. CDR3 loop: CASSPPFGVNTEAFF. As DNA, the CDR3 is TGTGCCAGCAGTCCCCCCTTTGGAGTTAACACTGAAGCTTTCTTT.

The gene calls are TRBV6-6 and TRBJ1-1; D not certain. Germline V gene data show CDR1 as MNHNY and CDR2 as SVGAGI (reference sequence). V was shortened by 6 bases and J by 0 bases, with 14 bases between the two germline ends. The CDR3 runs 15 residues. The CDR3 region is CASRPGVEMNTEAFF. The DNA for the CDR3 is TGTGCCAGCAGACCCGGAGTAGAAATGAACACTGAAGCTTTCTTT.

This sequence joins TRBV4-1 and TRBJ1-2, with TRBD1 matching 8 bases. Trimming took 4 bases from V and 3 from J; bases not matched to a gene: 19. The CDR3 length is 19 residues. Per the germline V gene, CDR1 is MGHRA and CDR2 is YSYEKL. This chain's CDR3 is CASSPMDGTGDIGDYGYTF. CDR3 nucleotides: TGCGCCAGCAGCCCAATGGATGGGACAGGCGATATTGGCGACTATGGCTACACCTTC.

The chain couples TRBV20-1 to TRBJ2-3; 10 bases line up with TRBD1. The CDR3 totals 15 residues. CDR1 is DFQATT, CDR2 SNEGSKA, per germline (reference sequence). J gave up 5 bases and V 3 bases, and 8 bases lay outside the gene matches. The CDR3 bases are TGCAGTGCTAGTCATGGGACAGGGGTTAAAGATACGCAGTATTTT. It translates to CSASHGTGVKDTQYF.

The chain employs TRBV7-6 and TRBJ1-3; TRBD1 is a possible D gene (5 bases). The CDR3 has 11 residues. Germline CDR1 is SGHVS and CDR2 is FNYEAQ. V was pared by 5 bases and J by 13 bases, with 12 bases between. The CDR3 DNA follows: TGTGCCAGCAGCCAGTGGTCAGGGATATATTTT. It encodes CASSQWSGIYF.

The chain uses TRBV6-4 and TRBJ1-1; 7 bases match TRBD1. V was pared by 5 bases and J by 6 bases, with 9 bases of the junction left unmatched. CDR3 length equals 14 residues. Germline V lookup: CDR1 MRHNA, CDR2 SNTAGT. The CDR3 sequence: CASSRQGGDAEAFF. Here the CDR3 DNA reads TGTGCCAGCAGTCGACAGGGAGGTGATGCTGAAGCTTTCTTT.

The CDR3 spells CASSHRDGYTF. The CDR3 DNA reads TGTGCCAGCTCGCACAGGGATGGCTACACCTTC. The chain links TRBV18 to TRBJ1-2, with TRBD1 as a possible D gene (6 bases). CDR1 and CDR2 (germline): KGHSH, LQKENI. V was clipped by 6 bases and J by 6 bases, with 8 bases between them. This CDR3 is built from 11 residues.

The count of this clone is one. CDR3 sequence (DNA): TGTGCTAGTGTCCGGAGACTAGACGAGCCCCAGCATTTT. Its translation: CASVRRLDEPQHF. This sequence joins TRBV12-5 and TRBJ1-5, with D unresolved. The CDR3 has 13 amino acids. The germline CDR1 and CDR2 sequences are LGHNT and FRNRAP. Trimming removed 7 bases at V and 8 bases at J, with 15 bases between.

The rearrangement uses TRBV29-1 and TRBJ1-2; D is undetermined. Germline CDR1 and CDR2: SQVTM and ANQGSEA. The ends were cut back, 4 bases at V and 2 bases at J, with 5 bases in the middle. The CDR3 is 11 amino acids. CDR3 amino acids: CSVATNYGYTF. DNA of the CDR3: TGCAGCGTTGCTACGAACTATGGCTACACCTTC.

CDR3 in amino acids: CASSPSDRVGAFF. Here the CDR3 DNA reads TGTGCCAGCAGCCCTTCGGACAGGGTAGGCGCTTTCTTT. The chain joins TRBV7-9 to TRBJ1-1; 8 nucleotides line up with TRBD1. CDR3 size: 13 residues. V shed 5 bases, J shed 11 bases, and the junction held 10 bases outside the gene matches. The germline V gene encodes CDR1 SEHNR and CDR2 FQNEAQ (reference sequence).

This chain uses TRBV7-9 with TRBJ1-3; 8 bases agree with TRBD1. CDR1 is SEHNR and CDR2 is FQNEAQ in the germline V gene (reference sequence). The CDR3 covers 16 residues. Trimming removed 5 bases from V and 2 bases from J; junction bases left unmatched: 8. The CDR3 sequence is CASSQGQVYAGNTIYF. The CDR3 region has the DNA TGTGCCAGCAGCCAGGGACAGGTGTACGCTGGAAACACCATATATTTT. Full variable domain (remainder filled in from reference TRBV7-9 and TRBJ1-3): DTGVSQNPRHKITKRGQNVTFRCDPISEHNRLYWYRQTLGQGPEFLTYFQNEAQLEKSRLLSDRFSAERPKGSFSTLEIQRTEQGDSAMYLCASSQGQVYAGNTIYFGEGSWLTVV.

CDR3 DNA sequence: TGTGCCAGCAGCGGAGGAAGGCAGGGGAGAACTGAAGCTTTCTTT. As protein: CASSGGRQGRTEAFF. The chain recombines TRBV9 with TRBJ1-1, with D possibly TRBD1 on 6 matching bases. CDR3 length: 15 residues. V shed 3 bases and J shed 5 bases, with 17 bases lying between them. Germline V CDR1 and CDR2: SGDLS, YYNGEE.

The rearrangement links TRBV3-1 (or the pseudogene TRBV3-2) to TRBJ2-2, with a tentative D call TRBD2 (5 bases). V was cut by 4 bases and J by 5 bases, with 14 bases left in between. The CDR3 has 15 residues. Germline V gene data show CDR1 as LGHDT and CDR2 as YNNKEL (reference sequence). The CDR3 loop reads CASSRRGSRTGELFF. The CDR3 bases are TGTGCCAGCAGCCGACGGGGATCACGGACCGGGGAGCTGTTTTTT.